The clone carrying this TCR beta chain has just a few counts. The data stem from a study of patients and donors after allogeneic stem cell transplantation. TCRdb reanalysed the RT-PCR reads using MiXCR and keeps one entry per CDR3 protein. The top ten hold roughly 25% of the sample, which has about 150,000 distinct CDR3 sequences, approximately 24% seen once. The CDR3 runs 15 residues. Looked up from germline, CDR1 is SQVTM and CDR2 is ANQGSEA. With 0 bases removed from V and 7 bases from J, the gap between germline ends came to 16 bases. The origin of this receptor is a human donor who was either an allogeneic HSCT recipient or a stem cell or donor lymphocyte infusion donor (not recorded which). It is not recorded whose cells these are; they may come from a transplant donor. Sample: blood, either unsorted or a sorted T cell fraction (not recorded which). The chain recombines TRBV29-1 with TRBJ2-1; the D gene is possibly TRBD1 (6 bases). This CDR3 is CSVEDRDGQWNEQFF. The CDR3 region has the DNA TGCAGCGTTGAAGATAGGGACGGACAGTGGAATGAGCAGTTCTTC.